The TCR beta chain under discussion was sequenced for a study of T-cell memory formation after mild COVID-19. MiXCR, run by TCRdb on the 5' RACE reads, gives a single entry per CDR3 protein. Of about 470,000 distinct CDR3 sequences in the sample, about 20% were seen once. The CDR3 covers 16 residues. Germline V gene sequence: CDR1 SGHDN, CDR2 FVKESK. J lost 2 bases, V lost 3 bases, and 6 bases had no gene match. What was sequenced was PBMCs or a T cell subset sorted from them (not recorded which). The clonotype was recovered from an adult woman who had mild COVID-19 (a few samples of this study predate the infection). Cell type and time point are not known. This sequence joins TRBV14 and TRBJ2-1, with 8 bases matching TRBD1. CDR3 region: CASSQFQGAAYNEQFF. In DNA form, the CDR3 reads TGTGCCAGCAGCCAGTTTCAGGGGGCGGCCTACAATGAGCAGTTCTTC.